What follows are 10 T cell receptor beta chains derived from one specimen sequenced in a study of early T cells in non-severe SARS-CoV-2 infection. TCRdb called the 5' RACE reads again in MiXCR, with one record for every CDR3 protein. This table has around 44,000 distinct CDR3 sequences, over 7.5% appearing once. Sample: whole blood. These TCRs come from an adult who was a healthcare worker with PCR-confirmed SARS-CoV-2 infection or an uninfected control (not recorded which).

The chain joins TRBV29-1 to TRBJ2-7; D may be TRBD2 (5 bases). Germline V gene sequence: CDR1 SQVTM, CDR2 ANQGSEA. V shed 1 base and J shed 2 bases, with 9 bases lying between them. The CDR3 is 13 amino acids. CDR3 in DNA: TGCAGCGTTGAAGGGGAGATTCCCTACGAGCAGTACTTC. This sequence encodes CSVEGEIPYEQYF.

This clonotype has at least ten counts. CDR3 region: CASSQILAGVLETQYF. The CDR3 region has the DNA TGTGCCAGCAGCCAAATACTAGCGGGAGTATTAGAGACCCAGTACTTC. The chain has TRBV14 and TRBJ2-5; 11 bases match TRBD2. The length of the CDR3 is 16 residues. CDR1 SGHDN and CDR2 FVKESK come from the germline V gene. The ends lost 2 bases at V and 4 bases at J; junction bases unmatched: 6.

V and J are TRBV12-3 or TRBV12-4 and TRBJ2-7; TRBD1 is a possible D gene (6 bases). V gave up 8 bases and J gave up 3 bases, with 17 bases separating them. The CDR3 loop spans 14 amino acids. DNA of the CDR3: TGTGCCAGCCGGTTCGAGGGGGTGAACTACGAGCAGTACTTC. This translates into CASRFEGVNYEQYF.

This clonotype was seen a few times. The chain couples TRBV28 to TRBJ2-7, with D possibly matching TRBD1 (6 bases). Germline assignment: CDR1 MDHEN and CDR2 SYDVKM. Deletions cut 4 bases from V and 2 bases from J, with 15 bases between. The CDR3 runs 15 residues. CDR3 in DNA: TGTGCCAGCAGTTCGTCGACAGGTTTTGCCTACGAGCAGTACTTC. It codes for CASSSSTGFAYEQYF. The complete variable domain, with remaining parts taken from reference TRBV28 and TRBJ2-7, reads DVKVTQSSRYLVKRTGEKVFLECVQDMDHENMFWYRQDPGLGLRLIYFSYDVKMKEKGDIPEGYSVSREKKERFSLILESASTNQTSMYLCASSSSTGFAYEQYFGPGTRLTVT.

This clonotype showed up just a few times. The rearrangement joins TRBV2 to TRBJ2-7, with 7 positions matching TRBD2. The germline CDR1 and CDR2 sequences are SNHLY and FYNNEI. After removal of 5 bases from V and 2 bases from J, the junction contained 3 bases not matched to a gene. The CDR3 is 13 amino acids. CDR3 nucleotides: TGTGCCAGCAGTTCCGGGGGGACCTACGAGCAGTACTTC. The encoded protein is CASSSGGTYEQYF. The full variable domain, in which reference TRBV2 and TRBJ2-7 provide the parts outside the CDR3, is EPEVTQTPSHQVTQMGQEVILRCVPISNHLYFYWYRQILGQKVEFLVSFYNNEISEKSEIFDDQFSVERPDGSNFTLKIRSTKLEDSAMYFCASSSGGTYEQYFGPGTRLTVT.

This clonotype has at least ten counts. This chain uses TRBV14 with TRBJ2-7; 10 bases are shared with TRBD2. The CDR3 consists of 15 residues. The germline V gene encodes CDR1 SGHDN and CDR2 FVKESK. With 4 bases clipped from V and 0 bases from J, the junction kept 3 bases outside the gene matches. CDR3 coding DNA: TGTGCCAGCAGCCCACTAGCGGGGCTCTCCTACGAGCAGTACTTC. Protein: CASSPLAGLSYEQYF. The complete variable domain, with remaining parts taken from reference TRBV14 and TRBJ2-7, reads EAGVTQFPSHSVIEKGQTVTLRCDPISGHDNLYWYRRVMGKEIKFLLHFVKESKQDESGMPNNRFLAERTGGTYSTLKVQPAELEDSGVYFCASSPLAGLSYEQYFGPGTRLTVT.

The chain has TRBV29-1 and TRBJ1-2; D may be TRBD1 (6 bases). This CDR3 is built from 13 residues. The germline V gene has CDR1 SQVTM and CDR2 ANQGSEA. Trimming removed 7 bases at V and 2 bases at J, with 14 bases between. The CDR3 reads CSATEGGNYGYTF. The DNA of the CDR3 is TGCAGCGCCACCGAAGGGGGAAACTATGGCTACACCTTC.

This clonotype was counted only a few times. The chain's CDR3 is CASSFSSGQETQYF. The DNA for the CDR3 is TGTGCCAGCAGCTTTTCTAGCGGTCAAGAGACCCAGTACTTC. V gene TRBV7-9 combines with J gene TRBJ2-5; 7 positions agree with TRBD2. Germline V lookup: CDR1 SEHNR, CDR2 FQNEAQ (reference sequence). This CDR3 is 14 amino acids long. With V trimmed by 3 bases and J by 2 bases, 3 bases remained unmatched.

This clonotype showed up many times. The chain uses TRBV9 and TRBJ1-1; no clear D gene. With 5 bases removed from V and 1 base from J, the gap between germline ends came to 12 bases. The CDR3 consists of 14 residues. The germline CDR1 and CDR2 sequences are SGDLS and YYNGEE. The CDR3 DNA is TGTGCCAGCAGTCTTAACAGCGAGAACACTGAAGCTTTCTTT. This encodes CASSLNSENTEAFF. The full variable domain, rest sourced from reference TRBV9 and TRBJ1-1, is DSGVTQTPKHLITATGQRVTLRCSPRSGDLSVYWYQQSLDQGLQFLIQYYNGEERAKGNILERFSAQQFPDLHSELNLSSLELGDSALYFCASSLNSENTEAFFGQGTRLTVV.

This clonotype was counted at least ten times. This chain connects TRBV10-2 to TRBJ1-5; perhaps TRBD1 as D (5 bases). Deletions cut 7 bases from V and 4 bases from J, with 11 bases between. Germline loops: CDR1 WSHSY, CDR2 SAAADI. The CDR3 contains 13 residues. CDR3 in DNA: TGCGCCAGCAAGGGACCTGAGAATCAGCCCCAGCATTTT. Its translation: CASKGPENQPQHF.